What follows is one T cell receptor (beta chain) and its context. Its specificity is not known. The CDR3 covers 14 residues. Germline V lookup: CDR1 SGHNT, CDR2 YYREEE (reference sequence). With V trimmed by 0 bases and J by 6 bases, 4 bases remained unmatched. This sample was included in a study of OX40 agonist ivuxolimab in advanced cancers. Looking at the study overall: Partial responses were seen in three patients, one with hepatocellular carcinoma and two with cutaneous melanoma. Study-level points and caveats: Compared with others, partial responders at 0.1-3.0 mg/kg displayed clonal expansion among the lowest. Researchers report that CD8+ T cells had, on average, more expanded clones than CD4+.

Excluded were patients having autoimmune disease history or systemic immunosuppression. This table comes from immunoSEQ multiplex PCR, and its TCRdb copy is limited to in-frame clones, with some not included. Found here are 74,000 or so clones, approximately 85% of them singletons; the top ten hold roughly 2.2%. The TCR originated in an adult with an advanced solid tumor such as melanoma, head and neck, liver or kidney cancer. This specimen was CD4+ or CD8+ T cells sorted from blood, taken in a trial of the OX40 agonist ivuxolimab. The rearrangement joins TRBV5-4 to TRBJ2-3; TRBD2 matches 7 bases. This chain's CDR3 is CASSLGRGMDTQYF. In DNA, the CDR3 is TGTGCCAGCAGCTTGGGGCGGGGGATGGATACGCAGTATTTT.